This is a list of T cell receptor beta chains from one sample in a study of graft-versus-host responses after intestinal transplantation. These receptors are not linked to any known antigen. Clones were read by immunoSEQ multiplex PCR, and TCRdb kept only the in-frame ones, dropping some. Seen here are approximately 85,000 clones, 75% to 95% observed once, and the top ten hold 7% to 8.5%. The sample was unstimulated CD8+ T cells sorted from spleen or lymph node cells, taken before transplant. The receptors come from a human donor who was the organ donor for an intestinal transplant. The CDR3 runs from the conserved cysteine through the conserved F or W. D genes are given only for firm matches. Clone size, where shown, is once, few, many, or a class for clones that have expanded.

>TRBV4-2|.|TRBJ1-2|.
TGTGCCAGCAGCCAAGTACACAGACACCCATATGGCTACACCTTC
CASSQVHRHPYGYTF
>TRBV13|TRBD1|TRBJ1-2|.
TGTGCCAGCAGTGCACAGGGGCGGAATGGCTACACCTTC
CASSAQGRNGYTF
>TRBV6-6|TRBD1|TRBJ2-3|.
TGTGCCAGCAATCGGGACAGTGGCACAGATACGCAGTATTTT
CASNRDSGTDTQYF
>TRBV5-1|.|TRBJ2-7|.
TGTGCCAGCAGCGCGGGCCAGATCTACGAGCAGTACTTC
CASSAGQIYEQYF
>TRBV5-1|TRBD2|TRBJ2-1|.
TGCGCCAGCAGCTCCAGCGGGGGCCACTACAATGAGCAGTTCTTC
CASSSSGGHYNEQFF
>TRBV19|TRBD2|TRBJ2-1|.
TGTGCCAGTAGTAGTAGACTAGCTGGGAATGAGCAGTTCTTC
CASSSRLAGNEQFF
>TRBV7-2|TRBD2|TRBJ2-4|.
TGTGCCAGCAGCTTAGTTGGGGGAGGGGTAGCCAAAAACATTCAGTACTTC
CASSLVGGGVAKNIQYF
>TRBV2|TRBD2|TRBJ2-1|.
TGTGCCAGCAGTCCTCTACTAGCGGGGGGCTTCTCCTACAATGAGCAGTTCTTC
CASSPLLAGGFSYNEQFF
>TRBV6-5|TRBD2|TRBJ2-2|.
TGTGCCAGCAGTTACTCTCCTAGCGGCCCCACCGGGGAGCTGTTTTTT
CASSYSPSGPTGELFF
>TRBV29-1|TRBD2|TRBJ2-7|once
TGCAGCGTCCCCCAGCCTAGCGGGCCAGACTACGAGCAGTACTTC
CSVPQPSGPDYEQYF
>TRBV4-1|.|TRBJ1-5|.
TGCGCCAGCAGCCAAGATGGGGTAGGGAATCAGCCCCAGCATTTT
CASSQDGVGNQPQHF
>TRBV13|TRBD1|TRBJ1-4|once
TGTGCCAGCAGCTCGGGACAGGGGGGCTCAGCTAATGAAAAACTGTTTTTT
CASSSGQGGSANEKLFF
>TRBV4-1|.|TRBJ1-2|.
TGCGCCAGCAGCCAAGATTCTGGCTACACCTTC
CASSQDSGYTF
>TRBV9|.|TRBJ2-7|once
TGTGCCAGCAGCGTAGCTACAACCTCACCCAAGACACCAACGAAAGCCCACGAGCAGTACTTC
CASSVATTSPKTPTKAHEQYF
>TRBV4-1|TRBD1|TRBJ2-5|.
TGCGCCAGCAGCCAAGGGGGACCAGGGGGCCTTATGGAGACCCAGTACTTC
CASSQGGPGGLMETQYF
>TRBV29-1|.|TRBJ2-1|.
TGCAGCGTTGACCTCAATGAGCAGTTCTTC
CSVDLNEQFF
>TRBV5-6|.|TRBJ2-5|.
TGTGCCAGCAGCATCACGTCAGAAAACACAGAGACCCAGTACTTC
CASSITSENTETQYF
>TRBV9|.|TRBJ1-2|.
TGTGCCAGCAGCGTAGGCTCAGACTATGGCTACACCTTC
CASSVGSDYGYTF
>TRBV30|.|TRBJ2-7|.
TGTGCCTGGAGTCCTACCGGGCCGACTGCCCACGAGCAGTACTTC
CAWSPTGPTAHEQYF
>TRBV10-3|.|TRBJ1-2|once
TGTGCCATCAGTGAGAAGGTGACTAACTATGGCTACACCTTC
CAISEKVTNYGYTF
>TRBV4-1|TRBD1|TRBJ1-2|.
TGCGCCAGCAGCCACGTACAGGGGAACTATGGCTACACCTTC
CASSHVQGNYGYTF
>TRBV6-5|.|TRBJ1-2|.
TGTGCCACCGACCCCGGCGCTGGCTACACCTTC
CATDPGAGYTF
>TRBV7-9|.|TRBJ2-5|.
TGTGCCAGCAGCCCAGCGGGGCAGGGGGTGGGGGAGACCCAGTACTTC
CASSPAGQGVGETQYF
>TRBV11-3|.|TRBJ2-1|.
TGTGCCAGCAGCTTCCCGGCGAGCTCCTACAATGAGCAGTTCTTC
CASSFPASSYNEQFF
>TRBV27|.|TRBJ1-2|.
TGTGCCAGCAGCCCTCCGGGAGGGGTGGGTAACTATGGCTACACCTTC
CASSPPGGVGNYGYTF
>TRBV6-5|TRBD2|TRBJ2-5|.
TGTGCCAGCAGTTACCTCTCCGGGACTAGCGGGGAGACCCAGTACTTC
CASSYLSGTSGETQYF
>TRBV13|.|TRBJ2-1|.
TGTGCCAGCAGCTTATGGGGGGGCCCGGGCAATGAGCAGTTCTTC
CASSLWGGPGNEQFF
>TRBV6-5|.|TRBJ2-7|.
TGTGCCAGCAGTGAACGGGACCGCGTCCTAGAGCAGTACTTC
CASSERDRVLEQYF
>TRBV7-9|.|TRBJ1-4|.
TGTGCCAGCAGCTTTCCCCGAGAAGGGACGGATGAAAAACTGTTTTTT
CASSFPREGTDEKLFF
>TRBV6-6|.|TRBJ1-2|once
TGTGCCAGCAGTTACGGATTGACTTATGGCTACACCTTC
CASSYGLTYGYTF
>TRBV4-2|.|TRBJ2-1|.
TGTGCCAGCAGCCAAGTCCGGGCGAGCATCTACAATGAGCAGTTCTTC
CASSQVRASIYNEQFF
>TRBV10-3|.|TRBJ2-1|once
TGTGCCATCAGACACCTAGCGTCCCCCTACAATGAGCAGTTCTTC
CAIRHLASPYNEQFF
>TRBV5-1|TRBD2|TRBJ2-1|.
TGCGCCAGCAGCTTGGGACTAGCGGGCGACAATGAGCAGTTCTTC
CASSLGLAGDNEQFF
>TRBV11-1|.|TRBJ2-7|.
TGTGCCAGCAGCTTTACAGGGTACGAGCAGTACTTC
CASSFTGYEQYF
>TRBV2|.|TRBJ2-7|.
TGTGCCAGCAGTGAAGGGATGCTGGTCGGGGAGGGGGCCGAGCAGTACTTC
CASSEGMLVGEGAEQYF
>TRBV13|TRBD2|TRBJ2-3|.
TGTGCCAGCAGTCGGACTAGCGGGAGGCCTGGGACAGATACGCAGTATTTT
CASSRTSGRPGTDTQYF
>TRBV9|.|TRBJ2-3|once
TGTGCCAGCAGCGTAGGTCGGGGGAGCACAGATACGCAGTATTTT
CASSVGRGSTDTQYF